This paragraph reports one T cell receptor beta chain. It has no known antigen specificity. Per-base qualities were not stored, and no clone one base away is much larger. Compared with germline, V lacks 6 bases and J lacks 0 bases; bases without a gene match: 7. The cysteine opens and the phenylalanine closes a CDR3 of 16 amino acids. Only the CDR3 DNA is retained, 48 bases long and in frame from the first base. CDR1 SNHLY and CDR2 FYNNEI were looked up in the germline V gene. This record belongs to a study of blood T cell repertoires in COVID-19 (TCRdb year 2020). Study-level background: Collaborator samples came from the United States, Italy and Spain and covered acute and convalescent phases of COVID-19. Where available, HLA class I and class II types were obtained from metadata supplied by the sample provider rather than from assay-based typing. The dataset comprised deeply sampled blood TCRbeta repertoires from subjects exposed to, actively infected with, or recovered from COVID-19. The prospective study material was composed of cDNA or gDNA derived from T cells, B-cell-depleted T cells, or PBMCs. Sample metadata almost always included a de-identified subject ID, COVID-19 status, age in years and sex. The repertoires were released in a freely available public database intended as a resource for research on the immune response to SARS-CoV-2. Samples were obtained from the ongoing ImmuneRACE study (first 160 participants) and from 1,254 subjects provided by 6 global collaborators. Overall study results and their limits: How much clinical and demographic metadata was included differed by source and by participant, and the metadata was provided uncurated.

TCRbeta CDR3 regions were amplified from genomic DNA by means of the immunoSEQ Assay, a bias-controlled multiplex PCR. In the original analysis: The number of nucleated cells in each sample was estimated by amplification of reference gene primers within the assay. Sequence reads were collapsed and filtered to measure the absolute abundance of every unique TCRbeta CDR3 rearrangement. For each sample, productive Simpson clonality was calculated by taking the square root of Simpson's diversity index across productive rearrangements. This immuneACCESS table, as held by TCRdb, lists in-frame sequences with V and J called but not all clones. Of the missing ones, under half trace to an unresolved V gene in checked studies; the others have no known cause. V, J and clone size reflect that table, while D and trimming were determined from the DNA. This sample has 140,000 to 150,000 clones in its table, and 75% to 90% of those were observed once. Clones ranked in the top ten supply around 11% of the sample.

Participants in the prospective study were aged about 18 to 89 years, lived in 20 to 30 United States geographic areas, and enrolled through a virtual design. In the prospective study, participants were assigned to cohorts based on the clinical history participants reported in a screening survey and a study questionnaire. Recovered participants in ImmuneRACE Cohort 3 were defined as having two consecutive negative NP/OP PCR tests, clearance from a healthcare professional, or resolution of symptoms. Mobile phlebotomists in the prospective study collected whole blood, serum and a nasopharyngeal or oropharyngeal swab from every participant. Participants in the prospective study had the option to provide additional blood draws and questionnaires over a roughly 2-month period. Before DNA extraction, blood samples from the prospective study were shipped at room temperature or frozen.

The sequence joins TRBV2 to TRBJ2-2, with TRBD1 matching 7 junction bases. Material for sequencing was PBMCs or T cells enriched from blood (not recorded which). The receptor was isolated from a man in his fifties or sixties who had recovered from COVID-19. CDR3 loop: CASRVPGTANTGELFF. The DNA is TGTGCCAGCAGGGTACCCGGGACAGCGAACACCGGGGAGCTGTTTTTT.